This is a list of T cell receptor beta chains from one sample in a study of T-cell memory formation after mild COVID-19. TCRdb re-analysed the 5' RACE reads in MiXCR, keeping a single row per CDR3 protein. The table has approximately 100,000 distinct CDR3 sequences, around 10% seen once. The sequencing sample was made of PBMCs or a T cell subset sorted from them (not recorded which). The receptors come from a man aged 18 to 35 who had mild COVID-19 (a few samples of this study predate the infection). Cell type and time point are not known. Both conserved end residues are part of each CDR3. D genes are given only for firm matches. Only some rows state a clone size, as once, few, many or a class for expanded clones.

j_call v_call d_call clone_size cdr3_aa cdr3_nt
TRBJ2-3 TRBV9 . . CASSVEGGADTQYF TGTGCCAGCAGCGTAGAAGGTGGAGCAGATACGCAGTATTTT
TRBJ2-5 TRBV7-9 . many CASSPQETQYF TGTGCCAGCAGCCCCCAAGAGACCCAGTACTTC
TRBJ2-7 TRBV10-2 . many CASSEGGFYEQYF TGCGCCAGCAGTGAGGGGGGGTTCTACGAGCAGTACTTC
TRBJ1-5 TRBV6-5 TRBD1 few CASRSGTGGDNQPQHF TGTGCCAGCAGGTCCGGGACAGGGGGGGACAATCAGCCCCAGCATTTT
TRBJ2-3 TRBV4-3 . few CASSQFGLPYTDTQYF TGCGCCAGCAGCCAGTTTGGACTCCCTTACACAGATACGCAGTATTTT
TRBJ2-7 TRBV3-1 . few CASSQVSRSSTTYEQYF TGTGCCAGCAGCCAAGTTAGTCGGTCTAGTACTACCTACGAGCAGTACTTC
TRBJ2-7 TRBV4-2 . . CASSQVASRFYEQYF TGTGCCAGCAGCCAAGTGGCCAGCAGATTCTACGAGCAGTACTTC
TRBJ2-2 TRBV2 . . CARQIANTGELFF TGTGCCAGGCAGATCGCGAACACCGGGGAGCTGTTTTTT
TRBJ2-4 TRBV6-5 TRBD1 . CATTGGRGAKNIQYF TGTGCCACGACAGGGGGCAGGGGTGCCAAAAACATTCAGTACTTC
TRBJ2-1 TRBV29-1 TRBD1 . CSVRTGGNEQFF TGCAGCGTTCGGACAGGCGGCAATGAGCAGTTCTTC
TRBJ1-4 TRBV12-3/TRBV12-4 . few CASSQFNEKLFF TGTGCCAGCAGCCAATTTAATGAAAAACTGTTTTTT
TRBJ2-3 TRBV6-2/TRBV6-3 . . CASSYTAHTQYF TGTGCCAGCAGTTATACGGCCCATACGCAGTATTTT
TRBJ1-5 TRBV12-3/TRBV12-4 . few CASGREGEGNQPQHF TGTGCCAGCGGCAGGGAGGGTGAGGGCAATCAGCCCCAGCATTTT
TRBJ2-7 TRBV5-7 . many CASSSYEQYF TGTGCCAGCAGCTCCTACGAGCAGTACTTC
TRBJ1-1 TRBV7-8 . . CASSSVTGSTEAFF TGTGCCAGCAGCTCAGTAACAGGGAGCACTGAAGCTTTCTTT
TRBJ2-5 TRBV5-6 . . CASSLVQYQETQYF TGTGCCAGCAGCTTGGTCCAGTACCAAGAGACCCAGTACTTC
TRBJ2-1 TRBV10-3 TRBD2 once CAIGSSGDYNEQFF TGTGCCATCGGGTCTAGCGGGGATTACAATGAGCAGTTCTTC
TRBJ1-2 TRBV20-1 . . CSASSYSPTGYTF TGCAGTGCTAGCTCTTACTCACCCACTGGCTACACCTTC
TRBJ1-2 TRBV12-3/TRBV12-4 . . CASSRQDSYGYTF TGTGCCAGCAGTCGGCAGGACAGCTATGGCTACACCTTC
TRBJ1-2 TRBV5-1 . many CASSPQAGYGYTF TGCGCCAGCAGCCCCCAGGCCGGCTATGGCTACACCTTC
TRBJ2-5 TRBV9 TRBD1 . CASSDPGGDETQYF TGTGCCAGCAGCGATCCAGGGGGCGATGAGACCCAGTACTTC
TRBJ1-6 TRBV4-1 . . CASRQGEARESPLHF TGCGCCAGCAGACAAGGTGAAGCGAGGGAGTCACCCCTCCACTTT
TRBJ1-1 TRBV19 . few CASSIGGLTEAFF TGTGCCAGTAGTATAGGTGGCCTGACTGAAGCTTTCTTT
TRBJ2-1 TRBV4-1 . . CASSEAGQYNEQFF TGCGCCAGCAGCGAAGCGGGACAGTACAATGAGCAGTTCTTC
TRBJ2-3 TRBV4-1 TRBD2 . CASSHPGTSGGISTDTQYF TGCGCCAGCAGCCACCCCGGGACTAGCGGGGGGATAAGCACAGATACGCAGTATTTT
TRBJ2-5 TRBV5-6 TRBD2 few CASSLDGGGARETQYF TGTGCCAGCAGCTTGGATGGCGGGGGGGCCAGGGAGACCCAGTACTTC
TRBJ1-1 TRBV6-5 . . CASSYGWEAGTEAFF TGTGCCAGCAGTTACGGGTGGGAAGCAGGCACTGAAGCTTTCTTT
TRBJ2-3 TRBV9 . . CASSPAEGTPDTQYF TGTGCCAGCAGCCCCGCGGAGGGGACGCCAGATACGCAGTATTTT
TRBJ1-2 TRBV2 TRBD1 few CASNTDARGYGYTF TGTGCCAGCAACACCGACGCCAGGGGGTATGGCTACACCTTC
TRBJ1-1 TRBV7-9 . . CASRPTRGPLNTEAFF TGTGCCAGCAGACCCACACGGGGGCCCTTGAACACTGAAGCTTTCTTT
TRBJ2-5 TRBV7-6 . few CASSADRWGEETQYF TGTGCCAGCAGCGCCGATCGGTGGGGTGAAGAGACCCAGTACTTC
TRBJ2-7 TRBV12-3/TRBV12-4 . many CASSLVDSSSYEQYF TGTGCCAGCAGTTTAGTTGATTCGAGCTCCTACGAGCAGTACTTC
TRBJ1-1 TRBV4-2 . . CASSTPGTVVNTEAFF TGTGCCAGCAGCACCCCCGGGACGGTGGTGAACACTGAAGCTTTCTTT
TRBJ2-1 TRBV28 . few CASSRRSYNEQFF TGTGCCAGCAGCCGGCGATCTTACAATGAGCAGTTCTTC
TRBJ2-4 TRBV4-2 TRBD2 few CASSQQPGGAQNIQYF TGTGCCAGCAGCCAACAGCCCGGGGGGGCCCAAAACATTCAGTACTTC
TRBJ1-1 TRBV4-1 . . CASSPAWVSAITEAFF TGCGCCAGCAGCCCCGCATGGGTTTCAGCGATCACTGAAGCTTTCTTT
TRBJ2-1 TRBV6-2/TRBV6-3 . . CASTRASYNEQFF TGTGCCAGCACCCGGGCTTCCTACAATGAGCAGTTCTTC
TRBJ2-6 TRBV7-9 . . CASSGSVLTF TGTGCCAGCAGCGGCTCCGTCCTGACTTTC
TRBJ1-5 TRBV12-3/TRBV12-4 . many CASTAGTEGNQPQHF TGTGCCAGCACCGCCGGGACGGAGGGCAATCAGCCCCAGCATTTT
TRBJ2-5 TRBV4-1 . many CASRGTVQETQYF TGCGCCAGCAGGGGGACGGTCCAAGAGACCCAGTACTTC
TRBJ2-1 TRBV29-1 TRBD2 . CRVIAGGYNEQFF TGCAGGGTCATAGCGGGGGGTTACAATGAGCAGTTCTTC
TRBJ2-4 TRBV4-1 . few CASSQGQTTKNIQYF TGCGCCAGCAGCCAAGGACAGACGACCAAAAACATTCAGTACTTC
TRBJ2-7 TRBV7-9 . many CASSLGVGLTYEQYF TGTGCCAGCAGCTTAGGAGTCGGCCTCACCTACGAGCAGTACTTC
TRBJ2-7 TRBV6-5 TRBD1 . CASSYSRTGGSYEQYF TGTGCCAGCAGTTACTCGAGGACAGGGGGCTCCTACGAGCAGTACTTC
TRBJ2-5 TRBV4-1 . few CASSHPAGVEETQYF TGCGCCAGCAGCCACCCCGCCGGGGTAGAAGAGACCCAGTACTTC
TRBJ2-1 TRBV7-7 . few CASSLGLGNEQFF TGTGCTAGCAGCTTAGGCTTGGGGAATGAGCAGTTCTTC
TRBJ2-3 TRBV27 . few CASSVSARTRPSTDTQYF TGTGCCAGCAGTGTCTCAGCCAGGACGCGGCCTAGCACAGATACGCAGTATTTT
TRBJ2-1 TRBV7-9 TRBD2 . CASSYGGGYNEQFF TGTGCCAGCAGCTACGGGGGGGGATACAATGAGCAGTTCTTC
TRBJ1-1 TRBV9 . few CASSVGAGEAFF TGTGCCAGCAGCGTAGGGGCCGGAGAAGCTTTCTTT
TRBJ2-2 TRBV2 . . CASRGTAKNTGELFF TGTGCCAGCCGCGGGACAGCGAAGAACACCGGGGAGCTGTTTTTT
TRBJ1-3 TRBV14 . . CASSRYVSGNTIYF TGTGCCAGCAGCCGATATGTCTCTGGAAACACCATATATTTT
TRBJ1-5 TRBV30 TRBD1 many CAWSRGTGGYSNQPQHF TGTGCCTGGAGCCGCGGGACAGGGGGATATAGCAATCAGCCCCAGCATTTT
TRBJ2-1 TRBV14 TRBD2 many CASSTTSGGSGNNEQFF TGTGCCAGCAGCACGACTAGCGGGGGTAGTGGGAACAATGAGCAGTTCTTC
TRBJ2-2 TRBV30 TRBD2 few CAWSLLAGGPAGELFF TGTGCCTGGAGTCTACTAGCGGGGGGCCCTGCCGGGGAGCTGTTTTTT
TRBJ2-1 TRBV6-2/TRBV6-3 . few CASSYRYNEQFF TGTGCCAGCAGTTACCGCTACAATGAGCAGTTCTTC